These 24 T cell receptor beta chains share one sample of origin, sequenced in a study of breast tumors, draining lymph nodes, adjacent tissues. Axillary draining lymph nodes of breast cancer patients supplied the node samples. TCRdb reprocessed the multiplex PCR reads via MiXCR and lists one record per CDR3 protein. The table shows 200,000 to 250,000 distinct CDR3 sequences, with under 40% occurring only once. The sample consisted of axillary lymph node tissue. The source is a female donor with breast cancer. Some clones in this sample may be carry-over from other donors' samples.

In its sample, this clonotype was seen many times. The chain links TRBV7-3 to TRBJ2-7; D is undetermined. The length of the CDR3 is 14 residues. CDR1 is SGHTA and CDR2 is FQGTGA in the germline V gene. V was shortened by 2 bases and J by 0 bases, with 8 bases between the two germline ends. The DNA for the CDR3 is TGTGCCAGCAGCTTATCTTACAACTCCTACGAGCAGTACTTC. Protein: CASSLSYNSYEQYF.

This clonotype was counted at least ten times. V usage is TRBV7-8 and J usage is TRBJ2-1; TRBD2 matches at 13 bases. This CDR3 spans 19 amino acids. After removal of 5 bases from V and 0 bases from J, the junction contained 10 bases not matched to a gene. Germline assignment: CDR1 SGHVS and CDR2 FQNEAQ. Here the CDR3 DNA reads TGTGCCAGCAGCGAAGGGAGACTAGCGGGGGGTAACTCCTACAATGAGCAGTTCTTC. It specifies CASSEGRLAGGNSYNEQFF.

In its sample, this clonotype was seen many times. The chain combines TRBV9 with TRBJ2-1, with D possibly matching TRBD1 (6 bases). Germline V CDR1 and CDR2: SGDLS, YYNGEE. V lost 4 bases to trimming and J lost 7 bases, with 15 bases between them. This CDR3 is built from 14 residues. CDR3 sequence: CASSQSRGTNEQFF. CDR3 nucleotides: TGTGCCAGCAGCCAAAGCAGGGGAACGAATGAGCAGTTCTTC.

This clonotype was seen at least ten times. V gene TRBV11-2 combines with J gene TRBJ2-1; 7 nucleotides match TRBD1. With V trimmed by 5 bases and J by 2 bases, 9 bases remained unmatched. The CDR3 has 16 residues. Looked up from germline, CDR1 is SGHAT and CDR2 is FQNNGV. CDR3 amino acids: CASSTKRGPTYNEQFF. DNA for the CDR3: TGTGCCAGCAGCACCAAGAGGGGGCCAACCTACAATGAGCAGTTCTTC.

This clonotype was seen many times. In DNA, the CDR3 is TGCAGCGTTGGAGAAGGTTACGAGCAGTACTTC. Residues: CSVGEGYEQYF. The chain has TRBV29-1 and TRBJ2-7; D is ambiguous. CDR3 length: 11 residues. V was pared by 4 bases and J by 4 bases, with 8 bases between. CDR1 and CDR2 (germline): SQVTM, ANQGSEA.

This clonotype turned up a few times. Sequence at one end of the junction differs from germline and may be a read error. This sequence joins TRBV14 and TRBJ1-2, with 7 bases aligning to TRBD1. The CDR3 has 15 residues. Germline V CDR1 and CDR2: SGHDN, FVKESK. CDR3 sequence reads: CASSHLGTANYGSTF. The DNA for the CDR3 is TGTGCCAGCAGCCACCTCGGGACAGCTAACTATGGCTCCACCTTC. Together with reference TRBV14 and TRBJ1-2, the CDR3 gives the full variable domain: EAGVTQFPSHSVIEKGQTVTLRCDPISGHDNLYWYRRVMGKEIKFLLHFVKESKQDESGMPNNRFLAERTGGTYSTLKVQPAELEDSGVYFCASSHLGTANYGSTFGSGTRLTVV.

The sample holds a few counts of this clonotype. The chain recombines TRBV3-2 with TRBJ2-6; the DNA was not compared with TRBD1, the D call given in the table. TRBV3-2 is shown as a pseudogene. The CDR3 is 17 amino acids. Written as DNA, the CDR3 is TGTGCCAGCAACTATAGGGGGCAGGGGACTGGGGCCAACGTCCTGACTTTC. This sequence encodes CASNYRGQGTGANVLTF.

In its sample, this clonotype was seen a few times. The V call is TRBV19, the J call TRBJ1-2; D not certain. The V end lost 6 bases, the J end lost 1 base, and 24 bases lay between the germline ends. The CDR3 is made up of 18 amino acids. CDR1 is LNHDA and CDR2 is SQIVND in the germline V gene (reference sequence). This chain's CDR3 is CASRPIPPPPGGNYGYTF. The CDR3 DNA sequence: TGTGCCAGTAGACCAATACCTCCCCCCCCGGGCGGTAACTATGGCTACACCTTC. The entire variable domain, with the rest obtained from reference TRBV19 and TRBJ1-2, is as follows: DGGITQSPKYLFRKEGQNVTLSCEQNLNHDAMYWYRQDPGQGLRLIYYSQIVNDFQKGDIAEGYSVSREKKESFPLTVTSAQKNPTAFYLCASRPIPPPPGGNYGYTFGSGTRLTVV.

This clonotype was recorded only once. The chain couples TRBV7-8 to TRBJ2-2; 7 positions match TRBD2. Germline-derived CDR1 and CDR2 are SGHVS and FQNEAQ. V was clipped by 1 base and J by 9 bases; unmatched bases: 11. The CDR3 runs 16 residues. CDR3 coding DNA: TGTGCCAGCAGCTTAGAGGTCGGGGGGACTCCGAGGGAGCTGTTTTTT. Its protein is CASSLEVGGTPRELFF.

The chain is built from TRBV20-1 and TRBJ1-6; the D is unclear. Germline-derived CDR1 and CDR2 are DFQATT and SNEGSKA (reference sequence). The CDR3 has 14 residues. V dropped 5 bases and J dropped 4 bases, with 12 bases sitting between them. The CDR3 DNA reads TGCAGTGCTCAGGCGACGGATTATAATTCACCCCTCCACTTT. Protein sequence: CSAQATDYNSPLHF.

This clonotype was recorded a few times. The chain carries TRBV19 and TRBJ2-3; the match to TRBD1 covers 8 bases. Germline V lookup: CDR1 LNHDA, CDR2 SQIVND (reference sequence). CDR3 length: 17 amino acids. Losses at the gene ends were 4 bases for V and 5 bases for J; bases not matched to a gene: 14. CDR3 DNA sequence: TGTGCCAGTAGTAAGTTGGGCAGGGGGCTTCGTGGAGATACGCAGTATTTT. Residues: CASSKLGRGLRGDTQYF.

This clonotype was detected ten times or more. This CDR3 reads CASSSRGQGGELFF. Here the CDR3 DNA reads TGTGCCAGCAGCTCAAGGGGCCAAGGCGGGGAGCTGTTTTTT. This chain connects TRBV7-2 to TRBJ2-2; D might be TRBD1 (5 bases). This CDR3 has 14 amino acids. The V gene lost 4 bases and the J gene lost 7 bases, with 13 bases spanning the gap. Germline values: CDR1 SGHTA, CDR2 FQGNSA.

This clonotype was recorded at least ten times. The V gene is TRBV20-1, the J gene TRBJ2-7; D is unclear. V lost 0 bases and J lost 0, with 12 bases in between. Germline-derived CDR1 and CDR2 are DFQATT and SNEGSKA (reference sequence). This CDR3 comprises 15 residues. The CDR3: CSARDRRKSSYEQYF. CDR3 nucleotides: TGCAGTGCTAGAGATCGCCGGAAAAGCTCCTACGAGCAGTACTTC.

The CDR3 region has the DNA TGTGCCACCAGTGAAACTAGCGGGAGGGCAGATACGCAGTATTTT. It specifies CATSETSGRADTQYF. This sequence joins TRBV24-1 and TRBJ2-3, with 13 positions matching TRBD2. This CDR3 spans 15 amino acids. From germline, CDR1 is KGHDR and CDR2 SFDVKD. V shed 4 bases and J 4 bases; nucleotides not matched to a gene: 1.

This clonotype was seen ten or more times. The rearrangement uses TRBV20-1 and TRBJ2-7; 12 bases are a match to TRBD2. This CDR3 comprises 13 residues. CDR1 DFQATT and CDR2 SNEGSKA come from the germline V gene (reference sequence). With 6 bases clipped from V and 6 bases from J, the junction kept 6 bases outside the gene matches. CDR3 DNA: TGCAGTGCCCTGACTAGCGGGAGAGGCGAGCAGTACTTC. This sequence encodes CSALTSGRGEQYF.

As concerns this clonotype: With a much larger clone just one base away, this may be a read error. The chain carries TRBV6-6 and TRBJ2-7, with a weak D call TRBD2 (5 bases). Germline-derived CDR1 and CDR2 are MNHNY and SVGAGI (reference sequence). CDR3 size: 13 residues. CDR3 DNA: TGTGCCGGCAGTTACTCATCCGAGGGCGAGCAGTACTTC. It encodes CAGSYSSEGEQYF.

The chain couples TRBV7-2 to TRBJ2-5, with TRBD1 identical over 8 bases. Unmatched junction bases numbered 8, after V lost 5 bases and J lost 3 bases. CDR3 size: 15 residues. Germline values: CDR1 SGHTA, CDR2 FQGNSA. DNA for the CDR3: TGTGCCAGCAGCCCAGGGGGCCGAAGGGAAGAGACCCAGTACTTC. It codes for CASSPGGRREETQYF.

This clonotype was observed a handful of times. This chain links TRBV19 with TRBJ2-4; possible D gene TRBD2, 6 bases. Trimming took 5 bases from V and 7 from J, leaving 15 bases between them. The CDR3 spans 14 residues. Germline loops: CDR1 LNHDA, CDR2 SQIVND (reference sequence). The CDR3 DNA is TGTGCCAGTAGTCCCGGGACTGCCTCCAACATTCAGTACTTC. As protein: CASSPGTASNIQYF.

A remark on this clonotype: The CDR3 ends on some other residue instead of the conserved phenylalanine or tryptophan, so this is likely a read error. The DNA is omitted, as the CDR3 cannot be located on it reliably, and the CDR3 follows TCRdb's listing. The V gene is TRBV20-1, the J gene TRBJ2-2; the table's TRBD1 call for D was not verified on the DNA. Germline V gene lookup returns CDR1 DFQATT and CDR2 SNEGSKA (reference sequence). The CDR3 extends over 15 residues, inclusive of both ends. The CDR3 sequence: CSARGRQGNTGELMS.

This clonotype occurred many times. The rearrangement links TRBV7-8 to TRBJ2-7, with 10 bases that match TRBD2. The CDR3 runs to 15 residues. Per germline, CDR1 SGHVS and CDR2 FQNEAQ. Unmatched junction bases numbered 6, after V lost 3 bases and J lost 4 bases. The CDR3 nucleotides read TGTGCCAGCAGCTTTCGGGCTAGCGGGAGTTACGAGCAGTACTTC. Its translation is CASSFRASGSYEQYF.

A note on this clonotype: The CDR3 does not close with the conserved phenylalanine or tryptophan, likely indicating a read error. No DNA is shown, since the ends of the CDR3 on it are uncertain; the CDR3 is the one TCRdb lists. The CDR3 here is CSARVGRVDY. This chain connects TRBV20-1 to TRBJ2-3; TRBD2 is the table's D call and was not checked against the DNA. Germline lookup yields CDR1 DFQATT and CDR2 SNEGSKA (reference sequence). The CDR3 region is 10 residues in length, termini included.

Comments on this clonotype: Possible read error: a much larger clone is one base away. The rearrangement joins TRBV20-1 to TRBJ2-7; D unclear. Germline V gives CDR1 DFQATT, CDR2 SNEGSKA (reference sequence). The CDR3 extends over 13 amino acids. CDR3 nucleotides: TGCAGTGCTAGTACCAGCCCCGGCTACGCGCAGTACTTC. It translates to CSASTSPGYAQYF.

This clonotype came up many times. The chain is built from TRBV24-1 and TRBJ2-1; tentatively, D is TRBD1 (6 bases). Trimming cost V 5 bases and J 6 bases, with 10 bases left between them. Looked up from germline, CDR1 is KGHDR and CDR2 is SFDVKD. The CDR3 loop spans 13 amino acids. The CDR3 spells CATSVPQGNEQFF. DNA of the CDR3: TGTGCCACCAGTGTTCCACAGGGCAATGAGCAGTTCTTC.

J is TRBJ1-2 and V is TRBV6-5, with 8 bases that match TRBD1. V shed 4 bases, J shed 1 base, and the junction held 11 bases outside the gene matches. Germline values: CDR1 MNHEY, CDR2 SVGAGI. CDR3 length: 17 amino acids. The CDR3 loop is CASSSSLDRALNYGYTF. CDR3 DNA sequence: TGTGCCAGCAGTTCCTCTCTGGACAGGGCACTTAACTATGGCTACACCTTC.